This TCR beta chain was recovered during a study of T cell responses to AZD1222 COVID-19 vaccine. Assay: immunoSEQ multiplex PCR; the TCRdb copy retains only in-frame clones and omits some. This sample carries 200,000 to 250,000 clones, under 95% of them seen once, and the ten largest clones take approximately 1%. V lost 2 bases, J lost 6 bases, and 4 bases stayed unmatched. This CDR3 comprises 13 residues. Germline V CDR1 and CDR2: SGHKS, YYEKEE (reference sequence). V is TRBV5-5 and J is TRBJ1-1, with 7 bases lining up with TRBD1. Sequencing was performed on peripheral blood, taken on day 0 of MenACWY control vaccination. This sequence was found in an adult in good health. CDR3 sequence (DNA): TGTGCCAGCAGCTTAAACAGGGGCGCTGAAGCTTTCTTT. The encoded protein is CASSLNRGAEAFF.